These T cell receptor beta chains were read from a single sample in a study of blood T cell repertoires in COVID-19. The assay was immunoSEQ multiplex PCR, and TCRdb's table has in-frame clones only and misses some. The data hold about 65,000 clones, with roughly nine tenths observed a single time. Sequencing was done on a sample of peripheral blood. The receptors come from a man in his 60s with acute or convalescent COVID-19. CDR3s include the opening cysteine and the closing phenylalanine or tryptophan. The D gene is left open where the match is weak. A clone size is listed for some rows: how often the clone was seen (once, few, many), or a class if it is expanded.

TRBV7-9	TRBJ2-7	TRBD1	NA	TGTGCCAGCAGCCTGCAACAGGGGGCGCGGGACGAGCAGTACTTC	CASSLQQGARDEQYF
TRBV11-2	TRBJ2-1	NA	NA	TGTGCCACCCGGGACATCGGGTCAACGGAGCAGTTCTTC	CATRDIGSTEQFF
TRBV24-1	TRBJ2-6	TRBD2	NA	TGTGCCACCAGTTGGGGGGGGACTGGGGCCAACGTCCTGACTTTC	CATSWGGTGANVLTF
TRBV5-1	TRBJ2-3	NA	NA	TGCGCCAGCAGCTTTTCCTCTACGCAGTATTTT	CASSFSSTQYF
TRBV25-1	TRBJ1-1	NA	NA	TGTGCCAGCAGTGAATGGCCAGGGAGGACTGAAGCTTTCTTT	CASSEWPGRTEAFF
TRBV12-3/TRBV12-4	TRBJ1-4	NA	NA	TGTGCCAGCAGTTCAATGAATGTCGGGAAACTGTTTTTT	CASSSMNVGKLFF
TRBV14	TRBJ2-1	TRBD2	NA	TGTGCCAGCAGCCCGAGGCCCCTAAGCGGGGGGTACAATGAGCAGTTCTTC	CASSPRPLSGGYNEQFF
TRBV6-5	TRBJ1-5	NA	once	TGTGCCTCTGGGGGCGGCAATCAGCCCCAGCATTTT	CASGGGNQPQHF
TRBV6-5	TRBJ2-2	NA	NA	TGTGCCAGCAGTTACGATGAGGGAACCGGGGAGCTGTTTTTT	CASSYDEGTGELFF
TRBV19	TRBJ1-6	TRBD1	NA	TGTGCCAGTAGTTCGAGACAGGGGAATTCACCCCTCCACTTT	CASSSRQGNSPLHF
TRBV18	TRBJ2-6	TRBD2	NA	TGTGCCAGCTCACCCGGGACTAGCGGGGCGGCGGGGGCCAACGTCCTGACTTTC	CASSPGTSGAAGANVLTF
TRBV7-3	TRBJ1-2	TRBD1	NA	TGTGCCAGCAGCCCGGGACAGGGTTATGGCTACACCTTC	CASSPGQGYGYTF
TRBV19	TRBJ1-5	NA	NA	TGTGCCAGTAGTAACGGACAGCGCAATCAGCCCCAGCATTTT	CASSNGQRNQPQHF
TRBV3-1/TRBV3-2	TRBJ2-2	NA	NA	TGTGCCAGCAGCCAATCTCCGGGGACCGGGGAGCTGTTTTTT	CASSQSPGTGELFF
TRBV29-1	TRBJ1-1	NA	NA	TGCAGCGCAAAGACAGTTCTGAACACTGAAGCTTTCTTT	CSAKTVLNTEAFF
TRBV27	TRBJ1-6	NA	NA	TGTGCCAGCAATACATACCCCTATAATTCACCCCTCCACTTT	CASNTYPYNSPLHF
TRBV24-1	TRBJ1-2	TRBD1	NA	TGTGCCACCAGTGATTTCGGGCAGGGGGCTTTCTATGGCTACACCTTC	CATSDFGQGAFYGYTF
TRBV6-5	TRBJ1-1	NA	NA	TGTGCCAGCACTGGGCCAGGGAACACTGAAGCTTTCTTT	CASTGPGNTEAFF
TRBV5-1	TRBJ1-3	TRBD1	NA	TGCGCCAGCAGCTTGGGGATGCAGGGGGCTGGAAACACCATATATTTT	CASSLGMQGAGNTIYF
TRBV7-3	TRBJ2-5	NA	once	TGTGCCAGCAGCTTATTTGGGGGGGAGACCCAGTACTTC	CASSLFGGETQYF
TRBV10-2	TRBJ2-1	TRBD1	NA	TGCGCCAGCAGGGACCCGGGACAGGGGGCGATTGAGCAGTTCTTC	CASRDPGQGAIEQFF
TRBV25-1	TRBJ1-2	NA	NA	TGTGCCAGCAGTGAAATGCGATATGGCTACACCTTC	CASSEMRYGYTF
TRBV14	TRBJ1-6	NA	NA	TGTGCCAGCAGCCAAGCGAGGGTCGGGGGAGGTTCACCCCTCCACTTT	CASSQARVGGGSPLHF
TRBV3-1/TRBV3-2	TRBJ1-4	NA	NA	TGTGCCAGCAGCTTCTACAGGGATGAAAAACTGTTTTTT	CASSFYRDEKLFF
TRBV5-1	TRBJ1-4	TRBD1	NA	TGCGCCAGCAGCGGACCGACAGGGGCCGTTAATGAAAAACTGTTTTTT	CASSGPTGAVNEKLFF
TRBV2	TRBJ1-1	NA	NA	TGTGCCAGCAGTGAAGAGCTGGGGGGTCGGGGGTTCGGTGAAGCTTTCTTT	CASSEELGGRGFGEAFF
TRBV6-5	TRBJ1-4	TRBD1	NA	TGTGCCAGCAGATGGACAGGGGGGGAAAAACTGTTTTTT	CASRWTGGEKLFF
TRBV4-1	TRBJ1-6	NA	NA	TGCGCCAGCACTACAGCGCGGGGGGAATCACCCCTCCACTTT	CASTTARGESPLHF
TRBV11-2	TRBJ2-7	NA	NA	TGTGCCAGCAGCTTAACCCGTCGGACAGTCTACGAGCAGTACTTC	CASSLTRRTVYEQYF
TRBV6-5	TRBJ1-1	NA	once	TGTGCCAGCAGTTACGAGGTAGGGGGTAGGACTGAAGCTTTCTTT	CASSYEVGGRTEAFF
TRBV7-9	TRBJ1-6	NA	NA	TGTGCCAGCAGCTTATCCGCAGGGGAGAATTCACCCCTCCACTTT	CASSLSAGENSPLHF
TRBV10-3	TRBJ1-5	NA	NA	TGTGCCATCAGCCAGGGGTCGAGTAGCAATCAGCCCCAGCATTTT	CAISQGSSSNQPQHF
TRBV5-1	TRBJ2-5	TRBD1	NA	TGCGCCAGCAGCTCGGGACAGGGAGTAGAGACCCAGTACTTC	CASSSGQGVETQYF
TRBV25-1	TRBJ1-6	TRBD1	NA	TGTGCCAGCAGTGAAAGGGTCACAGGGGGTAATTCACCCCTCCACTTT	CASSERVTGGNSPLHF
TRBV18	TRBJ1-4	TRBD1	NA	TGTGCCAGCTCACCAAACAGGGGTGGAGAAAAACTGTTTTTT	CASSPNRGGEKLFF
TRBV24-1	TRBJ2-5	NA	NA	TGTGCCACCAGTGAACAGGAAGAGACCCAGTACTTC	CATSEQEETQYF
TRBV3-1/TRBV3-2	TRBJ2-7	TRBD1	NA	TGTGCCAGCAGCCCAACAGGGGGGTCCGAGCAGTACTTC	CASSPTGGSEQYF
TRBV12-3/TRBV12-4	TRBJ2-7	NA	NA	TGTGCCAGCAGTCACGGGGACACTTACGAGCAGTACTTC	CASSHGDTYEQYF
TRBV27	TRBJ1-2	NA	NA	TGTGCCAGCAGTTTCGAGGCAGGGAAAAACTATGGCTACACCTTC	CASSFEAGKNYGYTF
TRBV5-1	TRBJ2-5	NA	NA	TGCGCCAGCAGCTTGGTGGGCGGGGAAGAGACCCAGTACTTC	CASSLVGGEETQYF
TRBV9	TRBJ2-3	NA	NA	TGTGCCAGCAGCGTGGGGCCCCGCACAGATACGCAGTATTTT	CASSVGPRTDTQYF
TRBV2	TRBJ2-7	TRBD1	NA	TGTGCCAGCAGGGGACAGGGCTACGAGCAGTACTTC	CASRGQGYEQYF
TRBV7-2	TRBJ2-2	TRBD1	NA	TGTGCCAGCAGCTTACGGGGACAGGGCAGCACCGGGGAGCTGTTTTTT	CASSLRGQGSTGELFF
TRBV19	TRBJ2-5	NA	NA	TGTGCCAGTAGTATAGATAGAGGCACCCAAGAGACCCAGTACTTC	CASSIDRGTQETQYF
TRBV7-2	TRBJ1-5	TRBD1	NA	TGTGCCAGCAGCTTAGTGACGGCAGGGGGCCAGCCCCAGCATTTT	CASSLVTAGGQPQHF
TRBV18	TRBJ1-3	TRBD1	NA	TGTGCCAGCTCACCGAACAGGGGCCCTGGAAACACCATATATTTT	CASSPNRGPGNTIYF
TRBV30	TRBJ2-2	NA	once	TGTGCCTGGAAGGGGGCGCGGGGCACCGGGGAGCTGTTTTTT	CAWKGARGTGELFF
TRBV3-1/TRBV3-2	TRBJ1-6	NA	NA	TGTGCCAGCAGCCACAAGACGGGAGCGATCCTCCACTTT	CASSHKTGAILHF
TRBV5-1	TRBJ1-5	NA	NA	TGCGCCAGCAGACAGGACCCAAGCAATCAGCCCCAGCATTTT	CASRQDPSNQPQHF
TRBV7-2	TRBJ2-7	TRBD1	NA	TGTGCCAGCAGCTCCGGGACAGGGGGTGCCTACGAGCAGTACTTC	CASSSGTGGAYEQYF